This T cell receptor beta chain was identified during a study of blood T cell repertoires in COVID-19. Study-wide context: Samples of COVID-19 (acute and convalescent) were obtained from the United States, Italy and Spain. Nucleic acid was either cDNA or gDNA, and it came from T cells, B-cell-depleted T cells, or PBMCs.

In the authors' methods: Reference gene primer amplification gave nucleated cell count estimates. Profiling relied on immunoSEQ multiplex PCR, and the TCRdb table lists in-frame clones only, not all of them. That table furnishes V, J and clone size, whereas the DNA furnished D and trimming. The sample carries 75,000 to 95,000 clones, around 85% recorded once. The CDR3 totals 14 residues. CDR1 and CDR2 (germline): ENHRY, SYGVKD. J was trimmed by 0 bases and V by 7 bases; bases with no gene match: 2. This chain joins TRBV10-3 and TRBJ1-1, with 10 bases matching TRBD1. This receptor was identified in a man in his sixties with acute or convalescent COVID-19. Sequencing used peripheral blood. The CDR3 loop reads CAITGTGVNTEAFF. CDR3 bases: TGTGCCATCACCGGGACAGGGGTGAACACTGAAGCTTTCTTT.